Each of the 12 T cell receptor beta chains below was sequenced from the same sample in a study of post-analysis software for immune sequencing data. No antigen has been identified for these receptors. Study findings and constraints: Higher frequency in patients than in controls was seen for roughly five TRBV segments, with TRBV5-6, TRBV5-1 and TRBV20-1 among them.

Sequencing libraries made from TCR beta cDNA carried unique molecular identifiers. One entry per CDR3 protein, called by TCRdb with MiXCR from the PCR reads. The table lists about 760,000 distinct CDR3 sequences, about 32% of them singletons. The sequencing input was blood. Receptor source: a girl aged 5-17 years with multiple sclerosis.

This clonotype has just a few counts. The chain couples TRBV20-1 to TRBJ2-1; D perhaps matches TRBD1 (5 bases). Germline CDR1 and CDR2: DFQATT and SNEGSKA (reference sequence). This CDR3 is 14 amino acids long. V was pared by 5 bases and J by 6 bases, with 17 bases between. The CDR3 DNA reads TGCAGTGCTGGGGCCGGTGAGGTCCCCAATGAGCAGTTCTTC. Protein: CSAGAGEVPNEQFF.

This clonotype has a handful of counts. The chain couples TRBV7-9 to TRBJ2-1; D gene uncertain. This CDR3 is 15 amino acids long. CDR1 is SEHNR, CDR2 FQNEAQ, per germline (reference sequence). Trimming stripped 3 bases from V and 4 bases from J, with 13 bases between. The CDR3 spells CASSFGSVQYNEQFF. In nucleotides, the CDR3 is TGTGCCAGCAGCTTCGGTTCGGTACAATACAATGAGCAGTTCTTC.

Notes on this clonotype: One junction end disagrees with the germline gene, perhaps due to a read error. The chain carries TRBV5-1 and TRBJ1-4; 7 bases match TRBD1. Germline CDR1 SGHRS, CDR2 YFSETQ. This CDR3 is built from 15 residues. The chain's CDR3 is CASSRSTGTSEKLFF. DNA of the CDR3: TGCGCCAGCAGCCGATCGACAGGGACTAGTGAAAAACTGTTTTTT.

In this sample, this clonotype turned up a few times. The chain carries TRBV4-2 and TRBJ2-5; D possibly matches TRBD1 or TRBD2 (5 bases each). The germline V and J ends were trimmed by 4 bases and 5 bases, with 17 bases remaining between them. The CDR3 is 15 residues long. CDR1 is LGHNA and CDR2 is YNFKEQ in the germline V gene. The CDR3, as DNA: TGTGCCAGCAGCCCCACCCAGGGAGCAGCGGAGACCCAGTACTTC. It encodes CASSPTQGAAETQYF.

The chain combines TRBV7-8 with TRBJ1-5; D uncertain. Trimming removed 1 base at V and 11 bases at J, with 15 bases between. Germline lookup yields CDR1 SGHVS and CDR2 FQNEAQ. The CDR3 is 14 amino acids. CDR3 DNA sequence: TGTGCCAGCAGCTTAGGTTCGGCTAGTTCGGCCCAGCATTTT. Its protein product is CASSLGSASSAQHF.

Notes on this clonotype: This may be a read error: a much more frequent sequence differs by one nucleotide. The chain links TRBV4-3 to TRBJ2-1, with 10 bases identical to TRBD2. The CDR3 is 15 amino acids. Germline V lookup: CDR1 LGHNA, CDR2 YSLEER. The trim removed 0 bases at V and 9 bases at J, leaving 5 bases unmatched. The CDR3 nucleotides are TGCGCCAGCAGCCAAGATTCTAGCGGGAGATTTGAGCAGTTCTTC. It codes for CASSQDSSGRFEQFF.

The table lists this clonotype with a few counts. V is TRBV6-5 and J is TRBJ1-2; D uncertain. Trimming removed 6 bases from V and 8 bases from J, with 16 bases in between. This CDR3 contains 13 residues. CDR1 MNHEY and CDR2 SVGAGI come from the germline V gene. CDR3 coding DNA: TGTGCCAGCAGGCCGAAAGGACCGTGGGGCTACACCTTC. It translates to CASRPKGPWGYTF.

This sequence joins TRBV12-3 or TRBV12-4 and TRBJ1-2; D is unresolved. This CDR3 contains 13 residues. The V end lost 5 bases, the J end lost 8 bases, and 15 bases lay between the germline ends. CDR3 in amino acids: CASSPMLYKGYTF. For the CDR3, the DNA is TGTGCCAGCAGTCCGATGCTCTATAAGGGCTACACCTTC.

This clonotype appeared a few times. The V and J genes are TRBV4-1 and TRBJ1-2; perhaps TRBD1 as D (6 bases). Germline-derived CDR1 and CDR2 are MGHRA and YSYEKL. This CDR3 region has 15 residues. Trimming shortened V by 0 bases and J by 2 bases, and 10 bases separated the two germline ends. The CDR3 DNA reads as TGCGCCAGCAGCCAAGAATACCAGGGGAACTATGGCTACACCTTC. Amino acids: CASSQEYQGNYGYTF.

This clonotype was seen at least ten times. One junction end does not reproduce the germline sequence, and a read error may be involved. This chain links TRBV5-1 with TRBJ2-7, with 8 bases lining up with TRBD1. This CDR3 region has 14 residues. Germline CDR1 and CDR2: SGHRS and YFSETQ. The chain's CDR3 is CASSPGTGVYEQYF. In nucleotides, the CDR3 is TGTGCCAGCAGCCCAGGGACAGGAGTCTACGAGCAGTACTTC. Combining the CDR3 with reference TRBV5-1 and TRBJ2-7 gives the whole variable domain KAGVTQTPRYLIKTRGQQVTLSCSPISGHRSVSWYQQTPGQGLQFLFEYFSETQRNKGNFPGRFSGRQFSNSRSEMNVSTLELGDSALYLCASSPGTGVYEQYFGPGTRLTVT.

This clonotype was picked up a small number of times. The V and J genes are TRBV6-6 and TRBJ1-2; 7 positions agree with TRBD1. This CDR3 is 14 amino acids long. Per the germline V gene, CDR1 is MNHNY and CDR2 is SVGAGI (reference sequence). V shed 6 bases, J shed 2 bases, and the junction held 6 bases outside the gene matches. The CDR3 nucleotides read TGTGCCAGCAGACGGACAGGCGACAACTATGGCTACACCTTC. This gives the protein CASRRTGDNYGYTF.

The CDR3 is CASAYRDRGEKLFF. The CDR3 coding sequence is TGTGCCAGCGCGTACCGGGACAGGGGTGAAAAACTGTTTTTT. This sequence joins TRBV2 and TRBJ1-4; 10 bases align to TRBD1. Trimming took 8 bases from V and 7 from J; bases not matched to a gene: 7. The CDR3 consists of 14 residues. Germline V gives CDR1 SNHLY, CDR2 FYNNEI.